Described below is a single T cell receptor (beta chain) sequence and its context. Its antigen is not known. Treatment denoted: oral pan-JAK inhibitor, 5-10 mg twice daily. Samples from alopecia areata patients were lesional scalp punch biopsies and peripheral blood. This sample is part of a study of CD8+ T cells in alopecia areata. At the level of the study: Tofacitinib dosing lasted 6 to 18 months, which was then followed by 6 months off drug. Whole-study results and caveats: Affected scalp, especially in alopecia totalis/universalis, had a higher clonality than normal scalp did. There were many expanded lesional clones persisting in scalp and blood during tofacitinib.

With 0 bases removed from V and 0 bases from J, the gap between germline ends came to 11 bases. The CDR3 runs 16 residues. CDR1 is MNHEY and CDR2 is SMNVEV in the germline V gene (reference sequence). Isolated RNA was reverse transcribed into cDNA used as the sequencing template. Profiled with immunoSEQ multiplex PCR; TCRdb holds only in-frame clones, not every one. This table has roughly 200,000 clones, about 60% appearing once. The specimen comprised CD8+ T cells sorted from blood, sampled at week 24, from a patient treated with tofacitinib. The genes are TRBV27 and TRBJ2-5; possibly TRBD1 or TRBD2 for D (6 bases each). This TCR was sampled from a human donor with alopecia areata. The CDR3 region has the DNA TGTGCCAGCAGTTTATCGGCAGGGGACTACCAAGAGACCCAGTACTTC. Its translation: CASSLSAGDYQETQYF.